The 9 T cell receptor beta chains given below trace back to one sample, sequenced in a study of TIL therapy for anti-PD-1-resistant metastatic lung cancer. Time point defined: pre-treatment sample, taken before nivolumab and TIL therapy. The libraries were made with immunoSEQ v3. Sequencing was performed with immunoSEQ multiplex PCR; in TCRdb, only in-frame clones are kept and a portion is missing. The top ten hold less than 2% of the sample, which has about 53,000 clones, more than 60% seen once. The sample here was blood, taken at baseline. All receptors come from a person aged 25-79 years with non-small cell lung cancer.

Written as DNA, the CDR3 is TGTGCCAGCAGTCCGGGGGACCAAGAGACCCAGTACTTC. Translation: CASSPGDQETQYF. V is TRBV4-2 and J is TRBJ2-5, with a possible D match to TRBD2 (6 bases). Trimming removed 6 bases from V and 0 bases from J, with 8 bases in between. The germline gives CDR1 LGHNA, CDR2 YNFKEQ. CDR3 length: 13 residues.

This clone was found once. The chain joins TRBV29-1 to TRBJ2-7, with 8 bases that match TRBD1. CDR3 length: 13 residues. J was trimmed by 6 bases and V by 5 bases; bases with no gene match: 9. Germline CDR1 is SQVTM and CDR2 is ANQGSEA. The CDR3 sequence: CSVCFQGAGEQYF. The CDR3 DNA follows: TGCAGCGTTTGTTTTCAGGGGGCCGGCGAGCAGTACTTC.

The chain links TRBV4-3 to TRBJ1-2; a weak D match, TRBD1 (5 bases). Germline V gene lookup returns CDR1 LGHNA and CDR2 YSLEER. The CDR3 covers 15 residues. V lost 0 bases, J lost 4 bases, and 12 bases lay in between. Here the CDR3 DNA reads TGCGCCAGCAGCCAAGACGTTGGGACCCCCTATGGCTACACCTTC. Translated: CASSQDVGTPYGYTF.

The gene calls are TRBV19 and TRBJ2-7; TRBD1 matches 8 bases. This CDR3 is built from 14 residues. Germline CDR1 reads LNHDA; CDR2 reads SQIVND (reference sequence). V lost 6 bases, J lost 3 bases, and 7 bases stayed unmatched. The CDR3 DNA sequence: TGTGCCAGTAGCTCGACAGGGGAGGACTACGAGCAGTACTTC. Amino acid sequence: CASSSTGEDYEQYF.

The rearrangement joins TRBV7-9 to TRBJ2-2, with unresolved D. Germline V gene lookup returns CDR1 SEHNR and CDR2 FQNEAQ (reference sequence). The CDR3 covers 14 residues. Trimming removed 8 bases from V and 3 bases from J, with 13 bases in between. The CDR3 sequence: CASLTEADTGELFF. CDR3 nucleotide sequence: TGTGCCAGCCTTACAGAGGCGGACACCGGGGAGCTGTTTTTT.

The count of this clone is one. V gene TRBV4-3 combines with J gene TRBJ2-1; no reliable D call. Germline CDR1 reads LGHNA; CDR2 reads YSLEER. V was cut by 4 bases and J by 4 bases, with 20 bases left in between. The CDR3 spans 17 residues. This CDR3 is CASSRKAGHKEYNEQFF. In DNA, the CDR3 is TGCGCCAGCAGCCGCAAAGCCGGCCACAAGGAATACAATGAGCAGTTCTTC.

This clone has just a few counts. The genes are TRBV7-9 and TRBJ1-6, with a possible D match to TRBD1 (5 bases). Germline V lookup: CDR1 SEHNR, CDR2 FQNEAQ (reference sequence). Trimming took 5 bases from V and 6 from J, leaving 8 bases between them. There are 13 residues in the CDR3. CDR3 DNA: TGTGCCAGCAGCCGGGACGGTAATTCACCCCTCCACTTT. Residues: CASSRDGNSPLHF. Full variable domain (missing parts from reference TRBV7-9 and TRBJ1-6): DTGVSQNPRHKITKRGQNVTFRCDPISEHNRLYWYRQTLGQGPEFLTYFQNEAQLEKSRLLSDRFSAERPKGSFSTLEIQRTEQGDSAMYLCASSRDGNSPLHFGNGTRLTVT.

V usage is TRBV5-1 and J usage is TRBJ2-5; 10 nucleotides match TRBD2. The CDR3 loop spans 15 amino acids. Trimming cost V 3 bases and J 5 bases; bases outside gene matches: 7. Germline CDR1 SGHRS, CDR2 YFSETQ. CDR3 in amino acids: CASSSTSGVEETQYF. DNA for the CDR3: TGCGCCAGCAGCTCTACTAGCGGGGTAGAGGAGACCCAGTACTTC.

In regard to this clone: Other nucleotide sequences from this sample produce the same CDR3. This rearrangement joins TRBV5-1 to TRBJ1-2, with 8 bases that match TRBD1. Trimming cost V 2 bases and J 6 bases; bases outside gene matches: 6. The CDR3 sequence is 14 residues long. CDR1 and CDR2 from the germline V gene are SGHRS and YFSETQ. CDR3: CASSLGQGWDGYTF. In nucleotides, the CDR3 is TGCGCCAGCAGCTTAGGACAGGGATGGGATGGCTACACCTTC.